This T cell receptor (beta chain) comes out of a study of immune cell composition in non-small cell lung cancer. Normal lung was sampled as far from the tumour as possible, at least 3 cm. From germline, CDR1 is SGHTA and CDR2 FQGNSA. V was clipped by 4 bases and J by 5 bases, with 9 bases between them. CDR3 length: 13 amino acids. Profiling relied on immunoSEQ multiplex PCR, and the TCRdb table lists in-frame clones only, not all of them. The sample lists 5,200 or so clones; approximately 90% were seen once. This clone was seen once. This chain connects TRBV7-2 to TRBJ1-5, with TRBD1 as a possible D gene (6 bases). The specimen sequenced was non-adjacent lung tissue. The receptor was derived from a human donor with non-small cell lung cancer. Some clones in this sample may be carry-over from other donors' samples. CDR3 sequence reads: CASSSHRDQPQHF. CDR3 in DNA: TGTGCCAGCAGCTCCCACAGGGATCAGCCCCAGCATTTT.